This T cell receptor (beta chain) came from a study of blood T cell repertoires in COVID-19. Study summary: Samples taken during acute and convalescent COVID-19 were collected in the United States, Italy and Spain. Nucleic acid was either cDNA or gDNA, and it came from T cells, B-cell-depleted T cells, or PBMCs.

CDR1 is LGHNA and CDR2 is YNFKEQ in the germline V gene. Between the trimmed V and J ends, which lost 0 bases and 1 base, there was a span of 14 bases. This CDR3 contains 17 residues. Original processing methods: Quantification of nucleated cells was approximated via reference gene primer amplification. Clones were read by immunoSEQ multiplex PCR, and TCRdb kept only the in-frame ones, dropping some. Clone size and V and J calls were adopted from that table, with D and trimming inferred from the DNA. Of around 60,000 clones listed, about 91% are singletons. This chain connects TRBV4-2 to TRBJ2-3; tentative D call: TRBD2 (6 bases). This sequence originates from a man aged 55 to 70 with acute or convalescent COVID-19. Sequencing used peripheral blood. CDR3 coding DNA: TGTGCCAGCAGCCAAGATCCGGCCTGGGGGGGCACAGATACGCAGTATTTT. It yields the protein CASSQDPAWGGTDTQYF.